The present T cell receptor (beta chain) was sequenced within a study of shared clonotypes between healthy human individuals. How the authors handled the data: Junction-only immunoSEQ sequences carried no quality scores, so filtering differed. The assay was immunoSEQ multiplex PCR, and TCRdb's table has in-frame clones only and misses some. That table gives V, J and clone size, and the DNA gave D and trimming. The sample lists roughly 2.2 million clones; 85% to 95% were seen once. A single count supports this clone. No antigen is known for it. Whole-study results and caveats: Sample collection involved blood only; tissue repertoires are likely different.

Germline V gene data show CDR1 as SGHRS and CDR2 as YFSETQ. V dropped 3 bases and J dropped 2 bases, with 15 bases sitting between them. The CDR3 has 16 residues. The chain combines TRBV5-1 with TRBJ2-1; D possibly uses TRBD1 or TRBD2 (6 bases each). This TCR was sampled from a man aged 18 to 29 in good health. Some clones in this sample may be carry-over from other donors' samples. The sample consisted of naive CD4+ T cells from PBMCs. This sample's subset: CD45RA+ positively selected. Here the CDR3 reads CASSSGAGKAYNEQFF. For the CDR3, the DNA is TGCGCCAGCAGCTCGGGGGCGGGCAAAGCCTACAATGAGCAGTTCTTC.